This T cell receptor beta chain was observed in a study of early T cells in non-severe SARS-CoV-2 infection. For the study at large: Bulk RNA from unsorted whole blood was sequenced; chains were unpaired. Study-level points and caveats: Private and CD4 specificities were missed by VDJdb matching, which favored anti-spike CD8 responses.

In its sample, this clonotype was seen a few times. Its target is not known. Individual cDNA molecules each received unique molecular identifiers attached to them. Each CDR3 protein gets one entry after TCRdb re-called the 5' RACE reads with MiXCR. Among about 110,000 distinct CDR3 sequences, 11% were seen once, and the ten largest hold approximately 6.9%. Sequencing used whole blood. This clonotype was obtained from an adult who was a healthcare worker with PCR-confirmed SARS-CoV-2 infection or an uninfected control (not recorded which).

This CDR3 is CASSNRRQVNTEAFF. The CDR3, as DNA: TGCGCCAGCAGCAACCGAAGACAGGTGAACACTGAAGCTTTCTTT. This rearrangement joins TRBV4-1 to TRBJ1-1; a weak D match, TRBD1 (6 bases). V lost 5 bases, J lost 0 bases, and 13 bases lay in between. The CDR3 loop spans 15 amino acids. Germline-derived CDR1 and CDR2 are MGHRA and YSYEKL.